The T cell receptor beta chain described here comes from a study of a mutant IDH1 vaccine in newly diagnosed glioma. Study-wide background: Sex among treated patients split about 60% male, about 38% female; mean age was roughly 42 years.

Method: immunoSEQ multiplex PCR; TCRdb's copy keeps in-frame clones and lacks some. The table includes tens of thousands of clones, about 86% detected once. Specified time point: week 35, safety follow-up. What each vaccine dose contained was 300 ug of mutant IDH1 20-mer peptide, accompanied by topical imiquimod. Administration of eight vaccinations to patients took place in weeks 1, 3, 5, 7, 11, 15, 19, 23. Notes on this clone: The antigen is unknown.

This CDR3 comprises 12 residues. V was shortened by 2 bases and J by 9 bases, with 9 bases between the two germline ends. Germline loops: CDR1 MNHEY, CDR2 SMNVEV (reference sequence). This TCR was recovered from a man aged 35-49 years with glioma. The sample here was PBMCs, taken from a glioma patient whose treatment included an IDH1 peptide vaccine. J is TRBJ2-3 and V is TRBV27; perhaps TRBD2 as D (5 bases). CDR3 in amino acids: CASSLGTGTQYF. The CDR3 coding sequence is TGTGCCAGCAGTTTAGGCACGGGGACGCAGTATTTT.